These T cell receptor beta chains were read from a single sample in a study of CXCR3-negative and CXCR3-positive naive CD8 T cells. Each CDR3 protein gets one entry in TCRdb, which reprocessed the 5' RACE reads and gives no DNA. This repertoire includes 140,000 to 150,000 distinct CDR3 sequences. What was sequenced was naive CXCR3+ CD8+ T cells from blood. The receptor set was obtained from a human donor in good health. Some clones in this sample may be carry-over from other donors' samples. CDR3s include the opening cysteine and the closing phenylalanine or tryptophan. Each record gives: V gene, J gene, CDR3 length, CDR3 protein.

V gene: TRBV12-3/TRBV12-4
J gene: TRBJ1-1
CDR3 length: 15
CDR3 protein: CASSSTVISNTEAFF

V gene: TRBV29-1
J gene: TRBJ2-7
CDR3 length: 13
CDR3 protein: CSVVVASAYEQYF

V gene: TRBV7-2
J gene: TRBJ2-7
CDR3 length: 15
CDR3 protein: CASSYYGGVSYEQYF

V gene: TRBV29-1
J gene: TRBJ1-2
CDR3 length: 12
CDR3 protein: CSVRLKDYGYTF

V gene: TRBV7-8
J gene: TRBJ2-7
CDR3 length: 16
CDR3 protein: CASTKGLQGADYEQYF

V gene: TRBV28
J gene: TRBJ2-2
CDR3 length: 13
CDR3 protein: CASSLMSPGELFF

V gene: TRBV29-1
J gene: TRBJ2-1
CDR3 length: 13
CDR3 protein: CSVGEGNKNEQFF

V gene: TRBV6-5
J gene: TRBJ2-5
CDR3 length: 12
CDR3 protein: CASSPGAHTQYF

V gene: TRBV12-3/TRBV12-4
J gene: TRBJ2-5
CDR3 length: 14
CDR3 protein: CASSPGTLQETQYF

V gene: TRBV28
J gene: TRBJ1-1
CDR3 length: 12
CDR3 protein: CASSPWGAEAFF

V gene: TRBV7-8
J gene: TRBJ1-1
CDR3 length: 14
CDR3 protein: CASSFKTDLTEAFF

V gene: TRBV12-3/TRBV12-4
J gene: TRBJ2-1
CDR3 length: 13
CDR3 protein: CASSPPTGFEQFF

V gene: TRBV7-8
J gene: TRBJ2-2
CDR3 length: 13
CDR3 protein: CASSLAATGELFF

V gene: TRBV7-9
J gene: TRBJ1-5
CDR3 length: 15
CDR3 protein: CASSSDRDSDQPQHF

V gene: TRBV7-6
J gene: TRBJ1-1
CDR3 length: 16
CDR3 protein: CASSLAVTALGTEAFF

V gene: TRBV5-8
J gene: TRBJ2-7
CDR3 length: 14
CDR3 protein: CASSWGQGTYEQYF

V gene: TRBV11-2
J gene: TRBJ2-1
CDR3 length: 14
CDR3 protein: CASTPWDSYNEQFF

V gene: TRBV7-2
J gene: TRBJ1-2
CDR3 length: 13
CDR3 protein: CASSLGQSYGYTF

V gene: TRBV7-9
J gene: TRBJ1-4
CDR3 length: 15
CDR3 protein: CASSFYEDRAEKLFF

V gene: TRBV11-3
J gene: TRBJ2-1
CDR3 length: 15
CDR3 protein: CASSFPGRPHNEQFF

V gene: TRBV5-6
J gene: TRBJ2-3
CDR3 length: 16
CDR3 protein: CASSLEQGVGTDTQYF

V gene: TRBV5-5
J gene: TRBJ2-7
CDR3 length: 14
CDR3 protein: CASSAGQTRYEQYF

V gene: TRBV7-9
J gene: TRBJ2-7
CDR3 length: 13
CDR3 protein: CASSSPGGYEQYF